The present T cell receptor (beta chain) was sequenced within a study of Graves' ophthalmopathy and Graves' hyperthyroidism (dated by TCRdb to between 2018 and 2020). About the investigation overall: A patient counted as having stable hyperthyroidism if there was no progression to ophthalmopathy within 18 months of follow-up. The study used signatures of the TCR beta repertoire to tell Graves' ophthalmopathy apart from Graves' hyperthyroidism and to predict which patients would progress to ophthalmopathy. In total, approximately 140 blood samples were TCR-sequenced: approximately 42 ophthalmopathy, some 75 hyperthyroidism and some 17 hyperthyroidism-to-ophthalmopathy patients. A discovery set of 100 patients (approximately 42 ophthalmopathy, some 58 stable hyperthyroidism) was enrolled to explore V-J signatures distinguishing ophthalmopathy from hyperthyroidism. The independent validation cohort included about 19 hyperthyroidism patients plus 17 patients who later progressed from hyperthyroidism to ophthalmopathy. T-cell repertoires of thyroid tissue and blood were compared in about 6 hyperthyroidism patients. Once sampling was done, hyperthyroidism patients were given methimazole at a starting dose of 30 mg daily, while ophthalmopathy patients were given high-dose intravenous methylprednisolone.

V is cut back by 0 bases and J by 3 bases, with 3 bases in the junction unmatched. The CDR3 holds 14 amino acids from the cysteine to the phenylalanine. Only the CDR3 DNA stays, 42 bases, in frame from base 1. The CDR1 and CDR2 encoded by the germline V gene (reference sequence) are DFQATT and SNEGSKA. The hyperthyroidism patients were 18 to 65 years old and newly diagnosed, with a disease duration of less than 2 months. Patients with other autoimmune diseases, uncontrolled infections, pregnancy or lactation were excluded. Clinical symptoms, serum thyroxine, TRAb, thyroid ultrasound and orbital computed tomography formed the basis of the diagnosis. Total RNA was extracted using Trizol reagent, and RNA quality was checked on an Agilent 2100 Bioanalyzer. Beyond this particular receptor, the publication reports: Most expanded thyroid clonotypes with frequency above 0.001 were also detected in blood, suggesting blood repertoires may reflect the thyroid immune response. In validation, the model predicted ophthalmopathy progression with about 71% sensitivity and 72.22% specificity; around twelve predicted patients were CT-confirmed with GO in a median of about 6.2 months. In cross-validation, the 13-signature model distinguished ophthalmopathy from stable hyperthyroidism with approximately 90% sensitivity and roughly 84% specificity, while in the test set the corresponding values were approximately 79% and 70%. No statistical method was used to predetermine the sample size, and group allocation was not hidden from the investigators.

This clonotype was seen ten or more times. Which antigen it targets is not known. No per-base quality is available; no much larger clone lies one base away. TCR beta CDR3 regions were amplified from RNA transcripts for repertoire sequencing. HTBI primers and the Qiagen OneStep RT-PCR kit were used in a first-round RT-PCR, which was followed by a second-round multiplex PCR, size selection and purification. The libraries underwent paired-end sequencing with 100 bp reads on an Illumina HiSeq2000. The authors' analysis ran thus. SOAPnuke was used to process the reads, throwing out any read that had adapters, had uncalled bases, had a mean Phred below 15, or lacked an exact constant-primer or identifier match. COPE v1.2.5 was used to merge high-quality paired reads. Each unique nucleotide sequence was treated as a clonotype, and MiTCR v1.1 was used to align the clonotypes to the IMGT TRB V, D and J references. The analysis was limited to V-J combinations with a frequency above 0.0001, which together covered approximately 99% of the repertoires. A TCR clonal expansion and chaos score per V-J combination was defined as the ratio of F50 clonal expansion to chaos observed in the TCRdist matrix. Welch's t-statistics and random forest were used to reduce the features to 10 to 15 V-J combinations, which were then used as input to a naive Bayes classifier. Thyroid-blood repertoire similarity was quantified with the Morisita-Horn index. The public reads were quality trimmed at Q25 with fastp and then assembled into clones with MiXCR by TCRdb, keeping productive beta chains. When rows share a CDR3 protein, they turn into one entry using the most common DNA and genes. TCRdb's processing, not the authors' own work, is the source of the V and J calls. Present in this sample are over a million distinct CDR3 sequences, about 40% of which were seen just once. Of the sample, 11% falls within the top ten clones.

The clonotype was recovered from an adult man with Graves' hyperthyroidism. The chain couples TRBV20-1 to TRBJ2-7; a stretch of 9 junction bases matches TRBD1. The sample comprised peripheral blood or thyroid tissue (not recorded which). The DNA sequence is TGCAGTGCTAGAGAAGGGACAGGGCGCTACGAGCAGTACTTC. Translated, it gives CSAREGTGRYEQYF.